The clone carrying this T cell receptor (beta chain) occurred once. The data derive from a study of T cell changes during pregnancy in multiple sclerosis. Repertoires were generated with immunoSEQ multiplex PCR, while TCRdb's copy carries only in-frame clones and drops some. The sample records some 28,000 clones, around nine tenths being singletons. V gave up 6 bases and J gave up 0 bases, with 14 bases separating them. Germline V lookup: CDR1 LNHDA, CDR2 SQIVND (reference sequence). CDR3 length equals 16 residues. The V call is TRBV19, the J call TRBJ2-2, with D possibly TRBD2 on 6 matching bases. Sequenced material: CD4+ T cells from peripheral blood mononuclear cells, taken in the first trimester of pregnancy. This sequence was found in a female donor in good health, enrolled as a control in a pregnancy study. Here the CDR3 reads CASSNSGLANTGELFF. DNA for the CDR3: TGTGCCAGTAGCAATAGCGGCCTTGCGAACACCGGGGAGCTGTTTTTT.